This T cell receptor beta chain comes out of a study of T cell responses to AZD1222 COVID-19 vaccine. Here immunoSEQ multiplex PCR was the method, and the copy in TCRdb shows in-frame clones only, minus some. The profile shows 120,000 to 150,000 clones, just over 90% of them singletons. This CDR3 is built from 15 residues. Trimming removed 1 base at V and 2 bases at J, with 9 bases between. Germline V gene sequence: CDR1 SGHAT, CDR2 FQNNGV. Whole-study findings and limits: Spike-specific TCR breadth rose after two AZD1222 doses, and depth rose as well. Reports say nearly half of spike-specific TCRs go after unmutated variant regions.

Comment on this clone: What it binds is unknown.

The chain links TRBV11-2 to TRBJ1-3; a possible D gene is TRBD1 (5 bases). The material sequenced was peripheral blood, taken on day 0 of MenACWY control vaccination. The source of this sequence is an adult in good health. Written as DNA, the CDR3 is TGTGCCAGCAGCTTAGGTGGGGGGACTGGAAACACCATATATTTT. Translated: CASSLGGGTGNTIYF.